There are many counts of the clone carrying this T cell receptor (beta chain). Its target is unknown. The entry originates in a study of T cells in Graves' hyperthyroidism and ophthalmopathy. Findings and limits, study-wide: In the blood, most expanded thyroid clonotypes above 0.001 appeared as well.

Every diagnosis used clinical symptoms, serum thyroxine and TRAb, thyroid ultrasound and orbital computed tomography. TCR beta CDR3 regions were amplified from RNA. Researchers ran a first-round RT-PCR on the TCR CDR3 using the HTBI primer set. TCRdb independently ran MiXCR on the multiplex PCR reads; one entry per CDR3 protein. Of about 570,000 distinct CDR3 sequences listed, more than 45% are singletons. This CDR3 has 14 residues. Deletions cut 5 bases from V and 7 bases from J, with 17 bases between. Germline CDR1 and CDR2: PRHDT and FYEKMQ (reference sequence). The sequencing sample was made of peripheral blood or thyroid tissue (not recorded which). The chain recombines TRBV13 with TRBJ1-2; D perhaps matches TRBD1 (5 bases). This receptor was taken from an adult woman with Graves' disease, either hyperthyroidism or ophthalmopathy (not recorded which). CDR3 in amino acids: CASSPGTFAGGYTF. CDR3 in DNA: TGTGCCAGCAGCCCAGGGACCTTTGCTGGTGGCTACACCTTC.